The 3 T cell receptor beta chains below were found in one sample sequenced in a study of blood T cells in healthy people across ages (dated by TCRdb to about 2015). Receptors were amplified or captured by 5' RACE. The instrument given in TCRdb is Illumina HiSeq 2500. The second PCR ran for roughly 7 to 11 cycles and used a J-beta primer mix along with a sample-barcoded 5' primer. TCRdb reworked the public reads: Q25 trimming with fastp, MiXCR clone assembly, productive beta chains retained. Identical CDR3 proteins give one entry, which carries the most common genes and DNA. The sample contains around 1.5 million distinct CDR3 sequences, about 31% of them found a single time. Clones ranked in the top ten supply 11% of the sample. The specimen sequenced was blood. The receptors here all came from a woman aged 25 to 39 in good health.

The V gene is TRBV3-1, the J gene TRBJ1-4, with TRBD1 as a possible D gene (6 bases). Trimming left V 4 bases short and J 7 bases short, with 16 bases between. CDR1 and CDR2 from the germline V gene are LGHDT and YNNKEL (reference sequence). There are 15 residues in the CDR3. CDR3 sequence (DNA): TGTGCCAGCAGCCGGGGGCGGAGGTATATTGAAAAACTGTTTTTT. It translates to CASSRGRRYIEKLFF.

CDR3 region: CASAAGKSYGYTF. The CDR3 coding sequence is TGTGCCAGCGCCGCGGGAAAGTCCTATGGCTACACCTTC. This rearrangement joins TRBV6-1 to TRBJ1-2; D not resolved. Per the germline V gene, CDR1 is MNHNS and CDR2 is SASEGT. Trimming shortened V by 8 bases and J by 4 bases, and 14 bases separated the two germline ends. This CDR3 is 13 amino acids long.

This clonotype was observed a handful of times. The chain carries TRBV4-1 and TRBJ1-1, with D maybe TRBD1 (5 bases). The CDR3 is 16 amino acids. Germline V CDR1 and CDR2: MGHRA, YSYEKL. The germline V and J ends were trimmed by 0 bases and 6 bases, with 17 bases remaining between them. The CDR3 nucleotides are TGCGCCAGCAGCCAAGATGCAGGGAAGCGTAGAGCTGAAGCTTTCTTT. Encoded protein: CASSQDAGKRRAEAFF.